This T cell receptor (beta chain) was obtained from a study of blood T cell repertoires in COVID-19 (dated by TCRdb to the early 2020s). Notes on the research overall: Samples from collaborators originated in the United States, Italy and Spain and spanned both the acute and convalescent phases of COVID-19. The material from the prospective study consisted of cDNA or gDNA derived from T cells, B-cell-depleted T cells, or PBMCs. Deeply sampled blood TCRbeta repertoires from subjects exposed to, actively infected with, or recovered from COVID-19 were included in the dataset. The repertoires were released in a freely available public database intended as a resource for research on the immune response to SARS-CoV-2. The samples were drawn from two sources: the first 160 participants of the ongoing ImmuneRACE study, and 1,000 to 1,500 subjects contributed by 6 global collaborators. Sample metadata almost always included a de-identified subject ID, COVID-19 status, age in years and sex. HLA class I and class II types, where available, came from metadata supplied by the sample provider rather than from assay-based typing.

The immunoSEQ Assay, a bias-controlled multiplex PCR, was used to amplify TCRbeta CDR3 regions from genomic DNA. In the authors' own workflow: Nucleated cell counts per sample were estimated from amplification of reference gene primers within the assay. To quantify the absolute abundance of each unique TCRbeta CDR3 rearrangement, sequence reads were collapsed and filtered. For each sample, productive Simpson clonality was calculated by taking the square root of Simpson's diversity index across productive rearrangements. The table comes from immuneACCESS by way of TCRdb, which keeps in-frame sequences with V and J called. Part of the clones is missing from these tables; in studies checked, under half for an unresolved V gene and the rest for unknown reasons. From that table come the V and J calls and clone size; the DNA was used to work out D and trimming. This sample lists 150,000 to 180,000 clones; over 65% were detected once. The ten largest clones capture 1.5% to 2% of the sample.

Beyond this particular receptor, the publication reports: The amount of clinical and demographic metadata varied by source and participant and was provided uncurated.

Whole blood was collected in K2EDTA tubes by collaborating institutions according to the institutions' own protocols. Collaborator samples were shipped for TCRbeta analysis as frozen whole blood, isolated PBMCs, or DNA extracted from either sample type. As to this clone: The target of this receptor is not known. Within one base of it there is no much larger clone, and no base qualities were kept.

The V and J ends are trimmed by 6 bases and 7 bases, leaving 18 bases between them. Via the germline V gene (reference sequence), CDR1 is LNHDA and CDR2 SQIVND. Reading from cysteine to phenylalanine, the CDR3 counts 14 amino acids. The sequence is cut down to CDR3 DNA, 42 bases in frame from base 1. The source is a man of 80 years or more with acute or convalescent COVID-19. The specimen sequenced was peripheral blood. This receptor chain uses TRBV19 and TRBJ2-5; TRBD2 is perhaps the D gene, given 5 matching bases. The DNA sequence is given as TGTGCCAGTAGCCCGGGATTAAGCGCGGGGACCCAGTACTTC. The resulting protein is CASSPGLSAGTQYF.